Detailed here is one T cell receptor (beta chain). Antigen unknown. The record originates from a study of regulatory T cells in long-lasting Graves disease. Study-wide points: Patients whose Graves' disease persisted exhibited lower TCR diversity than those newly diagnosed.

Regarding time point: newly diagnosed GD, antithyroid drugs for less than 3 months. The TCR library was prepared using RNA isolated from PBMCs. CDR1 and CDR2 (germline): SQVTM, ANQGSEA. The CDR3 totals 13 residues. Trimming stripped 0 bases from V and 5 bases from J, with 10 bases between. Construction of the TCR beta libraries employed iRepertoire HTBI primers in conjunction with Arm-PCR of CDR3 regions. MiXCR, run by TCRdb on the multiplex PCR reads, gives a single entry per CDR3 protein. The data show around 480,000 distinct CDR3 sequences, 15% to 20% seen once. The sample also formed part of further work on T cells in Graves' hyperthyroidism and ophthalmopathy. As reported in that work: Onset of ophthalmopathy came a median approximately 6 months after the model predicted it.

The starting material was peripheral blood mononuclear cells (PBMCs), obtained at new diagnosis, from a patient treated with antithyroid drugs. V is TRBV29-1 and J is TRBJ1-2, with D hard to call. The clonotype comes from a woman aged 35-60 years with Graves disease. The CDR3 spells CSVEEERNYGYTF. The DNA of the CDR3 is TGCAGCGTTGAAGAGGAGCGGAATTATGGCTACACCTTC.